This TCR beta chain derives from a study of shared clonotypes between healthy human individuals. Turning to the study itself: The donor group consisted of two women and three men, aged 18 to 49.

Sequencing used immunoSEQ multiplex PCR; TCRdb keeps in-frame clones, though not all of them. Here the sample spans around 1,100,000 clones, roughly 80% being singletons. Study conclusions and caveats: A handful of donors held about 5% of naive CD4 clonotypes in common.

The CDR3 spans 14 residues. The V end was cut by 7 bases, the J end by 4 bases, with 12 bases between. Germline V CDR1 and CDR2: SGHDT, YYEEEE. Comment on this clone: Its specificity is not known.

Input material: memory CD4+ T cells from PBMCs. Subset here: CD45RA-negative fraction. J is TRBJ2-6 and V is TRBV5-6, with TRBD2 as a possible D gene (5 bases). This sequence originates from a young man in good health. Some clones in this sample may be carry-over from other donors' samples. DNA for the CDR3: TGTGCCAGCGGCCGGGGAAACGGGGCCAACGTCCTGACTTTC. Translated: CASGRGNGANVLTF.